The next 21 T cell receptor beta chains were all read from a single sample in a study of blood T cell repertoires in COVID-19. TCRdb's table, derived via immunoSEQ multiplex PCR, lists solely in-frame clones and lacks some. The repertoire holds about 34,000 clones, with about 90% as singletons. Sequences were obtained from peripheral blood. These receptors all stem from an elderly man with acute or convalescent COVID-19.

The chain employs TRBV7-9 and TRBJ1-1, with a weak D call TRBD1 (6 bases). Germline CDR1 is SEHNR and CDR2 is FQNEAQ (reference sequence). The CDR3 is made up of 15 amino acids. Trimming took 5 bases from V and 1 from J, leaving 14 bases between them. This chain's CDR3 is CASSPPYRENTEAFF. Here the CDR3 DNA reads TGTGCCAGCAGCCCTCCCTACAGGGAGAACACTGAAGCTTTCTTT.

The J gene is TRBJ1-4, the V gene TRBV9; 9 bases line up with TRBD1. Germline V gives CDR1 SGDLS, CDR2 YYNGEE. V lost 4 bases and J lost 3; bases outside the gene matches: 4. CDR3 length: 15 residues. CDR3 loop: CASSIRQGANEKLFF. DNA of the CDR3: TGTGCCAGCAGCATCCGACAGGGGGCTAATGAAAAACTGTTTTTT.

The chain has TRBV6-6 and TRBJ1-2; D unclear. The germline V gene encodes CDR1 MNHNY and CDR2 SVGAGI (reference sequence). The CDR3 contains 17 residues. V was pared by 5 bases and J by 0 bases, with 19 bases between. The CDR3 region is CASSPRAVEGSNYGYTF. In DNA, the CDR3 is TGTGCCAGCAGTCCGCGAGCCGTCGAGGGATCTAACTATGGCTACACCTTC.

The chain joins TRBV9 to TRBJ1-5; D uncertain. Germline V gene data show CDR1 as SGDLS and CDR2 as YYNGEE. Trimming removed 0 bases at V and 2 bases at J, with 9 bases between. The length of the CDR3 is 15 residues. DNA for the CDR3: TGTGCCAGCAGCGTAGCTGGCCGTGGCAATCAGCCCCAGCATTTT. This gives the protein CASSVAGRGNQPQHF.

The V gene is TRBV12-3 or TRBV12-4, the J gene TRBJ2-2, with D possibly being TRBD1 (5 bases). The germline V and J ends were trimmed by 6 bases and 5 bases, with 10 bases remaining between them. CDR3 size: 13 residues. CDR3 DNA sequence: TGTGCCAGCAGGCTCAGGGCAACCGGGGAGCTGTTTTTT. It codes for CASRLRATGELFF.

This clone was seen just once. The chain combines TRBV5-5 with TRBJ2-7; D may be TRBD1 (6 bases). The CDR3 extends over 12 amino acids. Germline loops: CDR1 SGHKS, CDR2 YYEKEE (reference sequence). Trimming took 1 base from V and 4 from J, leaving 6 bases between them. Here the CDR3 reads CASSLQGYEQYF. As DNA, the CDR3 is TGTGCCAGCAGCTTGCAGGGGTACGAGCAGTACTTC.

This chain joins TRBV2 and TRBJ2-1, with 7 bases identical to TRBD1. The junction had 2 bases not matched to a gene; V was cut back by 8 bases and J by 1 base. This CDR3 comprises 13 residues. CDR1 and CDR2 from the germline V gene are SNHLY and FYNNEI. Here the CDR3 reads CASEQGSYNEQFF. CDR3 nucleotides: TGTGCCAGCGAACAGGGGTCCTACAATGAGCAGTTCTTC. The variable domain in full, completed from reference TRBV2 and TRBJ2-1, reads EPEVTQTPSHQVTQMGQEVILRCVPISNHLYFYWYRQILGQKVEFLVSFYNNEISEKSEIFDDQFSVERPDGSNFTLKIRSTKLEDSAMYFCASEQGSYNEQFFGPGTRLTVL.

The chain employs TRBV14 and TRBJ2-7, with 7 bases identical to TRBD1. This CDR3 is built from 17 residues. CDR1 and CDR2 from the germline V gene are SGHDN and FVKESK. The junction had 10 bases not matched to a gene; V was cut back by 0 bases and J by 2 bases. The CDR3 nucleotides read TGTGCCAGCAGCCAAGATCTATTACGGGACAGCCCCTACGAGCAGTACTTC. It specifies CASSQDLLRDSPYEQYF.

This rearrangement joins TRBV7-8 to TRBJ1-3; D remains unclear. V gave up 5 bases and J gave up 0 bases, with 5 bases separating them. This CDR3 contains 13 residues. Germline V gene sequence: CDR1 SGHVS, CDR2 FQNEAQ. In DNA, the CDR3 is TGTGCCAGCAGCCTACTCTCTGGAAACACCATATATTTT. Its translation: CASSLLSGNTIYF. Using reference TRBV7-8 and TRBJ1-3 for the parts outside the CDR3, the full variable domain is GAGVSQSPRYKVAKRGQDVALRCDPISGHVSLFWYQQALGQGPEFLTYFQNEAQLDKSGLPSDRFFAERPEGSVSTLKIQRTQQEDSAVYLCASSLLSGNTIYFGEGSWLTVV.

The V call is TRBV27, the J call TRBJ2-6, with D unresolved. Trimming removed 5 bases at V and 2 bases at J, with 10 bases between. The germline gives CDR1 MNHEY, CDR2 SMNVEV (reference sequence). This CDR3 spans 15 amino acids. The CDR3 sequence is CASSPPSPGANVLTF. CDR3 nucleotides: TGTGCCAGCAGTCCGCCCAGTCCTGGGGCCAACGTCCTGACTTTC.

This clone was picked up a small number of times. In DNA form, the CDR3 reads TGTGCCAGCAGTGCCGGGACAGGGTGGGATCGGTTTGATGGCTACACCTTC. It translates to CASSAGTGWDRFDGYTF. The V call is TRBV28, the J call TRBJ1-2, with 9 bases identical to TRBD1. The CDR3 totals 17 residues. CDR1 is MDHEN, CDR2 SYDVKM, per germline. J was trimmed by 6 bases and V by 5 bases; bases with no gene match: 16.

The chain joins TRBV27 to TRBJ2-2; TRBD1 aligns across 9 bases. Germline V CDR1 and CDR2: MNHEY, SMNVEV (reference sequence). The CDR3 is 15 amino acids. V dropped 5 bases and J dropped 5; count of bases not matched to a gene: 6. CDR3 residues: CASSLDRGLTGELFF. The DNA of the CDR3 is TGTGCCAGCAGTCTGGACAGGGGACTAACCGGGGAGCTGTTTTTT.

The J gene is TRBJ1-1, the V gene TRBV27, with TRBD1 identical over 7 bases. The V segment lost 7 bases and the J segment 5 bases; nucleotides outside the gene matches: 7. Germline CDR1 and CDR2: MNHEY and SMNVEV (reference sequence). This CDR3 has 13 amino acids. The CDR3: CASKTHRGTEAFF. In DNA form, the CDR3 reads TGTGCCAGCAAGACGCACAGGGGAACTGAAGCTTTCTTT.

The chain is built from TRBV10-3 and TRBJ1-1, with no clear D. The CDR3 length is 14 residues. Trimming cost V 2 bases and J 1 base, with 8 bases left between them. Germline V lookup: CDR1 ENHRY, CDR2 SYGVKD. CDR3 sequence reads: CAISEVTENTEAFF. The CDR3 DNA reads TGTGCCATCAGTGAGGTTACAGAGAACACTGAAGCTTTCTTT.

V gene TRBV10-3 combines with J gene TRBJ1-2, with 9 bases identical to TRBD1. Losses at the gene ends were 8 bases for V and 3 bases for J; bases not matched to a gene: 7. CDR1 and CDR2 (germline): ENHRY, SYGVKD. The CDR3 totals 14 residues. CDR3 in amino acids: CAIRDRVVDYGYTF. The CDR3 DNA sequence: TGTGCCATCCGGGACAGGGTAGTTGACTATGGCTACACCTTC.

The rearrangement links TRBV7-2 to TRBJ1-3; weak D call: TRBD1 (5 bases). The germline V gene encodes CDR1 SGHTA and CDR2 FQGNSA. V shed 3 bases and J shed 2 bases, with 14 bases lying between them. There are 16 residues in the CDR3. DNA of the CDR3: TGTGCCAGCAGCTTGGTGGTGGCAGGGCCTGGAAACACCATATATTTT. It translates to CASSLVVAGPGNTIYF.

V and J are TRBV3-1 (or the pseudogene TRBV3-2) and TRBJ2-7, with D unresolved. CDR3 length: 11 residues. V was shortened by 4 bases and J by 3 bases, with 4 bases between the two germline ends. CDR1 and CDR2 (germline): LGHDT, YNNKEL (reference sequence). The CDR3 here is CASSLSYEQYF. In DNA form, the CDR3 reads TGTGCCAGCAGCCTTAGCTACGAGCAGTACTTC.

This chain joins TRBV9 and TRBJ2-2; weak D call: TRBD2 (7 bases). Germline loops: CDR1 SGDLS, CDR2 YYNGEE. The CDR3 sequence is 16 residues long. V shed 0 bases and J shed 6 bases, with 15 bases lying between them. CDR3 amino acids: CASSVDGGAGSGELFF. The CDR3 DNA follows: TGTGCCAGCAGCGTAGATGGGGGGGCCGGCTCCGGGGAGCTGTTTTTT.

In regard to this clone: At one end, the junction sequence differs from germline, possibly due to a read error. The rearrangement joins TRBV10-3 to TRBJ2-7; TRBD1 matches at 8 bases. This CDR3 has 13 residues. Looked up from germline, CDR1 is ENHRY and CDR2 is SYGVKD. CDR3 coding DNA: TGTGCCACCAGTGCCAGGGGGCAGGACGAGCAGTACTTC. The encoded protein is CATSARGQDEQYF.

This clone was seen only once. The rearrangement links TRBV5-8 to TRBJ1-2; D perhaps matches TRBD1 (5 bases). The CDR3 loop spans 17 amino acids. The V gene's germline CDR1 is SGHTS and CDR2 YDEGEE. V gave up 4 bases and J gave up 1 base, with 20 bases separating them. CDR3 region: CASSPDRGASYNYGYTF. In nucleotides, the CDR3 is TGTGCCAGCAGCCCGGATAGGGGCGCGTCATATAACTATGGCTACACCTTC.

The chain employs TRBV5-4 and TRBJ1-2; 10 bases fit TRBD1. CDR3 length: 15 residues. Germline V gene data show CDR1 as SGHNT and CDR2 as YYREEE (reference sequence). The V and J ends lost 4 bases and 8 bases, in that order; junction bases with no gene match: 11. Written as DNA, the CDR3 is TGTGCCAGCAGCCTACCGGGACAGGGGACACCCGGCTACACCTTC. This gives the protein CASSLPGQGTPGYTF.